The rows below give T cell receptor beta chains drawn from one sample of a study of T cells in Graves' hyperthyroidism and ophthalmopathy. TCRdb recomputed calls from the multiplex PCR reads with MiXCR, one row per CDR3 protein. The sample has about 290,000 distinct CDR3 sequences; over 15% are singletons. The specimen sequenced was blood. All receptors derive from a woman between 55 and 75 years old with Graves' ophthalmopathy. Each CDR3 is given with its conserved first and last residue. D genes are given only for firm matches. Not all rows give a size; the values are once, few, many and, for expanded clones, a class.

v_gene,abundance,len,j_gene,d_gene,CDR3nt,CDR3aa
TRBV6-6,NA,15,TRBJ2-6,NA,TGTGCCAGCAGTTATAAGGGGTCGGGGGCCAACGTCCTGACTTTC,CASSYKGSGANVLTF
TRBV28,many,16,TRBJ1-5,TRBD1,TGTGCCAGCAGTTTATGGAGGACAGGGGGTAATCAGCCCCAGCATTTT,CASSLWRTGGNQPQHF
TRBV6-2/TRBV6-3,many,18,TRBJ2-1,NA,TGTGCCAGCAGTTACGAGGGGACCAGGGCTTGGTCCTACAATGAGCAGTTCTTC,CASSYEGTRAWSYNEQFF
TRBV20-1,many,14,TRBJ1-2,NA,TGCAGTGCTAGAGACAGGGAGGGGTACTATGGCTACACCTTC,CSARDREGYYGYTF
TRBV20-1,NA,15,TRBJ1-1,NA,TGCAGTGCGGATGGGGGCCTACAGGGGAACACTGAAGCTTTCTTT,CSADGGLQGNTEAFF
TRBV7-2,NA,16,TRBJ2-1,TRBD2,TGTGCCAGCAGCGTTAGGGGACTAGCGGGAGCTGGTGAGCAGTTCTTC,CASSVRGLAGAGEQFF
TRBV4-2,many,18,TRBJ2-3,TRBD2,TGTGCCAGCAGCCAAGGCTTACTAGCGGTGACTAGCACAGATACGCAGTATTTT,CASSQGLLAVTSTDTQYF
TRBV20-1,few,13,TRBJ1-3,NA,TGCAGTGCCAACCCGGGAGACGGAAACACCATATATTTT,CSANPGDGNTIYF
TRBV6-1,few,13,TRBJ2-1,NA,TGTGCCAGCAGTGACAGGGGGGGGAATGAGCAGTTCTTC,CASSDRGGNEQFF
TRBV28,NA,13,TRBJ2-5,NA,TGTGCCAGCAAACGCTTAACAGAAGAGGCCCAGTACTTC,CASKRLTEEAQYF
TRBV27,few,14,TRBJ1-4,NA,TGTGCCAGCAGCCAGAAACCTACTGCTGAAAAACTGTTTTTT,CASSQKPTAEKLFF
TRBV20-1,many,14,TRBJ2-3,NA,TGCAGTGCTAGAGATTCCATGCGCACAGATACGCAGTATTTT,CSARDSMRTDTQYF
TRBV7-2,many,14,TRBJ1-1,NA,TGTGCCAGCAGCTTAGACAGGTGGAACACTGAAGCTTTCTTT,CASSLDRWNTEAFF
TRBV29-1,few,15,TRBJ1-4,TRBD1,TGCAGCGCGGAGGGAGGGGGCGGGCCTCGGGAAAAACTGTTTTTT,CSAEGGGGPREKLFF
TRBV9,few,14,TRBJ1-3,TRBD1,TGTGCCAGCAGCCCCCGGACAGGAGAAAACACCATATATTTT,CASSPRTGENTIYF
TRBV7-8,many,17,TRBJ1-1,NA,TGTGCCAGCAGCTTGTATACCGGGGCGGGGCAGTCCACTGAAGCTTTCTTT,CASSLYTGAGQSTEAFF
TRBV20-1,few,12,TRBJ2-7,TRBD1,TGCAGTGCCGGCCAGGGGGCTTCCGAGCAGTACTTC,CSAGQGASEQYF
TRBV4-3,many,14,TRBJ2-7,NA,TGCGCCAGCAGCCGAGTATGGGGGCCCTACGAGCAGTACTTC,CASSRVWGPYEQYF
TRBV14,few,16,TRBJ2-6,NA,TGTGCCAGCAGCCAAGCCAACAGGGCTGGGGCCAACGTCCTGACTTTC,CASSQANRAGANVLTF
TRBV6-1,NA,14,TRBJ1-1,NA,TGTGCCAGCAGCCGACGGACACAGACCCTTGAAGCTTTCTTT,CASSRRTQTLEAFF
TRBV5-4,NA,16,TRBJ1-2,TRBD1,TGTGCCAGCAGCTTGGACCCGGGACAGGGAGCAGGTGGCTACACCTTC,CASSLDPGQGAGGYTF
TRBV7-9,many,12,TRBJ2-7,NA,TGTGCCAGCAGCTCACCCGTACACGAGCAGTACTTC,CASSSPVHEQYF
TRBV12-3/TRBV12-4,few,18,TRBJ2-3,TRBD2,TGTGCCAGCAGTTTAACTAGCGGGGGCAGGGTCGGGACAGATACGCAGTATTTT,CASSLTSGGRVGTDTQYF
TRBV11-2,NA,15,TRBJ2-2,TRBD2,TGTGCCAGCAGAACGTCGGGAGGGAACACCGGGGAGCTGTTTTTT,CASRTSGGNTGELFF
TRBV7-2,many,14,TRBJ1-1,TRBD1,TGTGCCAGCAGCTCAAGGACAGGTCGGACTGAAGCTTTCTTT,CASSSRTGRTEAFF
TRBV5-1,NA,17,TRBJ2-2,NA,TGCGCCAGCAGCTTGGATCCTCAGGAGGCGAACACCGGGGAGCTGTTTTTT,CASSLDPQEANTGELFF
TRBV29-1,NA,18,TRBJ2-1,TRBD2,TGCAGCGTTCCCAAAAGAGAAAGCGGGAGTATATCCTACAATGAGCAGTTCTTC,CSVPKRESGSISYNEQFF
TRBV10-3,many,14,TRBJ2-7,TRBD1,TGTGCCATCAGCGGACAGGGACAGGCCTACGAGCAGTACTTC,CAISGQGQAYEQYF
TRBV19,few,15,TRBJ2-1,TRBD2,TGTGCCAGTAGTATCGGACTAGTGGGCCACAATGAGCAGTTCTTC,CASSIGLVGHNEQFF
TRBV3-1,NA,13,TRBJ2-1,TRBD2,TGTGCCAGCAGCATCGCGGGAGGTAATGAGCAGTTCTTC,CASSIAGGNEQFF
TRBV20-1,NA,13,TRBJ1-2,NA,TGCAGTAATAGTCGGGGGGCGAGGGTTGGCTACACCTTC,CSNSRGARVGYTF
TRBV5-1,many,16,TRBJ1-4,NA,TGCGCCAGCAGCTTGGAGTATCGGGGGGCAGGTGAAAAACTGTTTTTT,CASSLEYRGAGEKLFF
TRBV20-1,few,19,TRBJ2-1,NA,TGCAGTGCTAGAGATCCCAGGCAGTTTAGCCGGAGCTCCTACAATGAGCAGTTCTTC,CSARDPRQFSRSSYNEQFF
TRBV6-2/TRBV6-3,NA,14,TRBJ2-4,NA,TGTGCCAGCAGCGATAGGATAGCCAAAAACATTCAGTACTTC,CASSDRIAKNIQYF
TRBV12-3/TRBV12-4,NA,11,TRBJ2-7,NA,TGTGCCAGCAGTGCTTCATCCGAGCAGTACTTC,CASSASSEQYF
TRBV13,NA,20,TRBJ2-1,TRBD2,TGTGCCAGCAGCTTATATTGGGGACTAGCGGGAGGAGAGTCCTACAATGAGCAGTTCTTC,CASSLYWGLAGGESYNEQFF
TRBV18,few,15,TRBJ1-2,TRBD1,TGTGCCAGCTCACCAAGGACAGGGACTCTCTATGGCTACACCTTC,CASSPRTGTLYGYTF
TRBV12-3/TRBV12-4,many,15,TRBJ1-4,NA,TGTGCCAGCAGACTCGCCGGGACACGTTATGAAAAACTGTTTTTT,CASRLAGTRYEKLFF
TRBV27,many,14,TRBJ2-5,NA,TGTGCCAGCAGTTTAAATGGGCCCGTCGAGACCCAGTACTTC,CASSLNGPVETQYF
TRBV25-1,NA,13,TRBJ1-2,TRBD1,TGTGCCAGCATTCCGACAGGGGGTGGTGGCTACACCTTC,CASIPTGGGGYTF
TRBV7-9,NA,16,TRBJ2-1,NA,TGTGCCAGCAGCTTAGGCCGCGGGGTAAGGGACTATGAGCAGTTCTTC,CASSLGRGVRDYEQFF
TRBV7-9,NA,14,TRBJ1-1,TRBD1,TGTGCCAGCAGCCCCCCTCAGGGGGCCACTGAAGCTTTCTTT,CASSPPQGATEAFF
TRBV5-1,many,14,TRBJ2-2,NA,TGCGCCAGCAGCTTGGCAGGGGTCACCGGGGAGCTGTTTTTT,CASSLAGVTGELFF
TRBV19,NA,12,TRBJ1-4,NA,TGTGCCAGTAGGCCCCGAGGTGGAAAACTGTTTTTT,CASRPRGGKLFF
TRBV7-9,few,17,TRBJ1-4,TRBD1,TGTGCCAGCAGCTGGATCCCGAGCCGGGACAGAAATGAAAAACTGTTTTTT,CASSWIPSRDRNEKLFF
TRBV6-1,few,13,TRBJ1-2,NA,TGTGCCAGCATCCCCGACAGTAACTATGGCTACACCTTC,CASIPDSNYGYTF
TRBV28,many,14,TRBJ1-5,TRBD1,TGTGCCAGCAGCAAGACAGGGGGCGGGCAGCCCCAGCATTTT,CASSKTGGGQPQHF
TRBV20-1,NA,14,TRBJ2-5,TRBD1,TGCAGTGCCGAGACAGGGGGCAACCAAGAGACCCAGTACTTC,CSAETGGNQETQYF
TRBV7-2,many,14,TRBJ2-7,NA,TGTGCCAGCAGCTTAGCTCTAGGGGTCTACGAGCAGTACTTC,CASSLALGVYEQYF
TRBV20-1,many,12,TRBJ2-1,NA,TGCAGTGCTAAACTAGGGGTAGATGAGCAGTTCTTC,CSAKLGVDEQFF
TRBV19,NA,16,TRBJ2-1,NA,TGTGCCAGTAGTACAGGGGGGGGGGGGCGCGACAATGAGCAGTTCTTC,CASSTGGGGRDNEQFF
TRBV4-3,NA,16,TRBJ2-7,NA,TGCGCCAGCAGCCAAGATTGGACAGCCCCCTCCTACGAGCAGTACTTC,CASSQDWTAPSYEQYF
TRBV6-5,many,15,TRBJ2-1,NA,TGTGCCAGCAGTTACTTTTCACCGGGAGACAATGAGCAGTTCTTC,CASSYFSPGDNEQFF
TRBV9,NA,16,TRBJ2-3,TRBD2,TGTGCCAGCAGCCCGTGGTTAGCGGGGAGCACAGATACGCAGTATTTT,CASSPWLAGSTDTQYF
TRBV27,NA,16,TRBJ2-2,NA,TGTGCCAGCAGTGATCGGGGACCTCGTAGTACCGGGGAGCTGTTTTTT,CASSDRGPRSTGELFF